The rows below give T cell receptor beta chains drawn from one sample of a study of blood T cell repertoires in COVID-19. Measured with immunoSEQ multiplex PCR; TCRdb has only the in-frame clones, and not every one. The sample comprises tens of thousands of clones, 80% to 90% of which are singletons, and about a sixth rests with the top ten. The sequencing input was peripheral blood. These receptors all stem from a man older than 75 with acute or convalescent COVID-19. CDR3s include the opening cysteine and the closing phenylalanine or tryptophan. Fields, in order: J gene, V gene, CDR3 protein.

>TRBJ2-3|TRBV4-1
CASSQDPPSGGLITDTQYF
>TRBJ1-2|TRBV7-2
CASSLLSGFSDGYTF
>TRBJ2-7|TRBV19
CASSIGRGMGEQYF
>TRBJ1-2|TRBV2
CANSGVVNYGYTF
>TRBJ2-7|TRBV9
CASSTQTGAYEQYF
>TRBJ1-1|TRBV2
CASSGQGRGDTEAFF
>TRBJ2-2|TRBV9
CASKPSGGYTGELFF
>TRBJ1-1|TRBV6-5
CASSYSGEGNTEAFF
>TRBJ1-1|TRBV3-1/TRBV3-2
CASSLGQNLEAFF
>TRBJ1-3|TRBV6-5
CASRTGGSGNTIYF
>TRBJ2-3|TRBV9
CASSRGKRGGPDTQYF
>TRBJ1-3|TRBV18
CASSPRTGATSGNTIYF
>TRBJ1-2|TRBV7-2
CASSFRGQGAGIRGYTF
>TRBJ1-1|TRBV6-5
CASRLTENTEAFF
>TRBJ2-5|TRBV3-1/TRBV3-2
CASSQNRGGQETQYF
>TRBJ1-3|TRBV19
CASSHGAQGASGNTIYF
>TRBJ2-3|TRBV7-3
CASSLTSGGTTDTQYF
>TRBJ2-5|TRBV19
CASSTYRTGTTQYF
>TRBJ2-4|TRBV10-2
CASSESDIGHFAKNIQYF
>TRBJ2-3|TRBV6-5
CASSPRTGRTDTQYF